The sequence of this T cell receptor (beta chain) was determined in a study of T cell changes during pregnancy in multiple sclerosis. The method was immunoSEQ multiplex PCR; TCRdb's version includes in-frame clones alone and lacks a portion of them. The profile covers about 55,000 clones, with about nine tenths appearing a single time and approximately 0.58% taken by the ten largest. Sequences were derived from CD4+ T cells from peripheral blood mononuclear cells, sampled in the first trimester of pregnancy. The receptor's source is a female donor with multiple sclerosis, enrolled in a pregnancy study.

In nucleotides, the CDR3 is TGTGCCAGCAGCAGGGGGGACAGGGGGTTCTACGAGCAGTACTTC. It specifies CASSRGDRGFYEQYF. The V call is TRBV14, the J call TRBJ2-7; TRBD1 aligns across 11 bases. This CDR3 has 15 amino acids. Germline CDR1 and CDR2: SGHDN and FVKESK. J was trimmed by 3 bases and V by 5 bases; bases with no gene match: 6.